Following are 6 T cell receptor beta chains from one sample sequenced in a study of technical replicates of blood from several donors. Only in-frame clones appear in the TCRdb table, and some are missing; sequencing was by immunoSEQ multiplex PCR. The table shows 80,000 or so clones, with more than 95% occurring only once. The sample comprised T cells isolated from PBMCs. These receptors were taken from a human donor in good health.

J is TRBJ2-3 and V is TRBV28, with a weak D call TRBD1 (5 bases). This CDR3 contains 19 residues. V was clipped by 1 base and J by 2 bases, with 22 bases between them. Germline-derived CDR1 and CDR2 are MDHEN and SYDVKM. This chain's CDR3 is CASSLFVIAGPLLTDTQYF. CDR3 nucleotides: TGTGCCAGCAGTTTATTCGTAATAGCAGGGCCTCTTCTCACAGATACGCAGTATTTT.

This clone was recorded once. V and J are TRBV6-4 and TRBJ1-2; 7 bases align to TRBD1. V trimming: 2 bases; J trimming: 0 bases; junction bases outside the gene matches: 3. The CDR3 extends over 15 amino acids. From germline, CDR1 is MRHNA and CDR2 SNTAGT. The CDR3 DNA reads as TGTGCCAGCAGTGACGGGGGACAGTCTAACTATGGCTACACCTTC. It specifies CASSDGGQSNYGYTF.

V and J are TRBV5-4 and TRBJ2-2; TRBD2 agrees at 10 bases. The germline V gene has CDR1 SGHNT and CDR2 YYREEE (reference sequence). The CDR3 covers 17 residues. V was pared by 1 base and J by 4 bases, with 7 bases of the junction left unmatched. The CDR3 region has the DNA TGTGCCAGCAGCTTGAGGTGGGCTAGCGGGGGCACCGGGGAGCTGTTTTTT. Its translation: CASSLRWASGGTGELFF.

V usage is TRBV30 and J usage is TRBJ1-1; TRBD1 might be the D (6 bases). The CDR3 loop spans 13 amino acids. The V and J ends lost 5 bases and 4 bases respectively, with 14 bases between them. Germline V lookup: CDR1 GTSNPN, CDR2 SVGIG (reference sequence). CDR3 nucleotides: TGTGCCTGGGGCCTGGGAGGGGGCACTGAAGCTTTCTTT. Amino acid sequence: CAWGLGGGTEAFF.

V and J are TRBV5-6 and TRBJ2-5, with TRBD1 matching over 11 bases. The CDR3 contains 15 residues. Losses at the gene ends were 4 bases for V and 5 bases for J; bases not matched to a gene: 7. Germline V gives CDR1 SGHDT, CDR2 YYEEEE. CDR3 DNA: TGTGCCAGCAGCAATCCAGGGACAGGGGGGGAGACCCAGTACTTC. As protein: CASSNPGTGGETQYF.

This chain connects TRBV28 to TRBJ1-4; 8 positions agree with TRBD1. This CDR3 contains 16 residues. CDR1 and CDR2 (germline): MDHEN, SYDVKM. Trimming cost V 6 bases and J 5 bases; bases outside gene matches: 11. In DNA form, the CDR3 reads TGTGCCAGCAGCAAGGACCGGGACAGGATCAATGAAAAACTGTTTTTT. This codes for CASSKDRDRINEKLFF.